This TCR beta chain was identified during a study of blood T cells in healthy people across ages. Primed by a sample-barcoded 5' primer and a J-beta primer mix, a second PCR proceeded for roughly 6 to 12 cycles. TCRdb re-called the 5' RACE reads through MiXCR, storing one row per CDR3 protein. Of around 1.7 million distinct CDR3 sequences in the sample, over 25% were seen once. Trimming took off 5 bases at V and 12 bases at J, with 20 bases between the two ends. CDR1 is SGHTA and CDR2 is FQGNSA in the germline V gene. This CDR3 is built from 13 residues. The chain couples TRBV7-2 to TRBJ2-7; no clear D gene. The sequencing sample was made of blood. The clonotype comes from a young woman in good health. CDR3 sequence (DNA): TGTGCCAGCAGCGGAAGATCTCCCCGCTTCCGGTACTTC. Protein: CASSGRSPRFRYF.